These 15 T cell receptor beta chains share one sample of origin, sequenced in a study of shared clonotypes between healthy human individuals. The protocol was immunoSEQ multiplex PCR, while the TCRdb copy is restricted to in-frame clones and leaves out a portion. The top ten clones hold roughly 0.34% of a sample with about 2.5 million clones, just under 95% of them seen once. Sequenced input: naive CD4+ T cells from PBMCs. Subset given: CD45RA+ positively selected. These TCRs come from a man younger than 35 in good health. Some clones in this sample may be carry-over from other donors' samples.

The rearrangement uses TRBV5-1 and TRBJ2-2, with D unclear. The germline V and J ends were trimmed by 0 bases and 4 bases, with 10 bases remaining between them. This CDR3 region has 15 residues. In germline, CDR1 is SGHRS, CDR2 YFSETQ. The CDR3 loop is CASSLVVGPTGELFF. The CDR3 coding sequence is TGCGCCAGCAGCTTGGTAGTGGGCCCCACCGGGGAGCTGTTTTTT.

The chain's CDR3 is CASSTFSGSGYEQYF. In DNA form, the CDR3 reads TGTGCCAGCAGCACATTTAGCGGGAGTGGCTACGAGCAGTACTTC. V is TRBV7-3 and J is TRBJ2-7; 9 bases are shared with TRBD2. The CDR3 runs 15 residues. The V segment lost 5 bases and the J segment 3 bases; nucleotides outside the gene matches: 8. Germline CDR1 SGHTA, CDR2 FQGTGA.

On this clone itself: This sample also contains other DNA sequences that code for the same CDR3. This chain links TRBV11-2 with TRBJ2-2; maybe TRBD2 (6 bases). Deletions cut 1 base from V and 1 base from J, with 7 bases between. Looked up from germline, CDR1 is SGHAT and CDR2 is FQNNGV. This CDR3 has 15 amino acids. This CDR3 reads CASSLGRGNTGELFF. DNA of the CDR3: TGTGCCAGCAGCTTAGGGCGGGGGAACACCGGGGAGCTGTTTTTT.

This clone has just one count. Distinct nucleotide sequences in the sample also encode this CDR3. CDR3 sequence reads: CASIPAGAYEQYF. Here the CDR3 DNA reads TGTGCCAGCATTCCAGCGGGAGCCTACGAGCAGTACTTC. The gene calls are TRBV6-5 and TRBJ2-7; 8 bases are a match to TRBD2. The CDR3 spans 13 residues. Germline V gene sequence: CDR1 MNHEY, CDR2 SVGAGI. J lost 2 bases, V lost 7 bases, and 4 bases had no gene match.

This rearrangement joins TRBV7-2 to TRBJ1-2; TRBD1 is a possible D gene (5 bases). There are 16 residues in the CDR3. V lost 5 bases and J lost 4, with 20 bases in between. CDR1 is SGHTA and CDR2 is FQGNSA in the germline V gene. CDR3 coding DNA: TGTGCCAGCAGCCCGCTCGGAGGGGCTGGTGGCTATGGCTACACCTTC. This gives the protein CASSPLGGAGGYGYTF.

Written as DNA, the CDR3 is TGCGCCAGCAGCCAAGGGAACCCCGGGACAGGAGACGGGGAGCTGTTTTTT. This gives the protein CASSQGNPGTGDGELFF. V gene TRBV4-3 combines with J gene TRBJ2-2; 8 nucleotides match TRBD1. The V gene end was trimmed by 1 base and the J gene end by 7 bases; junction bases not matched to a gene: 11. Germline V gene data show CDR1 as LGHNA and CDR2 as YSLEER. This CDR3 spans 17 amino acids.

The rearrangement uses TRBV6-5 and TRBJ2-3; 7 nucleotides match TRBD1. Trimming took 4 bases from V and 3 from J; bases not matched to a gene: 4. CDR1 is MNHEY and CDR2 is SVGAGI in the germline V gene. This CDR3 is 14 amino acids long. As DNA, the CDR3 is TGTGCCAGCAGTTTTAAACAGGGGACAGATACGCAGTATTTT. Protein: CASSFKQGTDTQYF.

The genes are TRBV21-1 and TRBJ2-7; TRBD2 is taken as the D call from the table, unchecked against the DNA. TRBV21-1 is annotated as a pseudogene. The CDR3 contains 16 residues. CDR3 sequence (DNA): TGTGCCAGCAGCGAAGCTTCACAGCGGGAGTGCTACGAGCAGTACTTC. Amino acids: CASSEASQRECYEQYF.

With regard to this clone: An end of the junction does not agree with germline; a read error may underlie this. DNA for the CDR3: TGTGCCAGCAGCGAGGGGACCTACCATGAGCAGTTCTTC. It yields the protein CASSEGTYHEQFF. The chain couples TRBV2 to TRBJ2-1; D may be TRBD1 or TRBD2 (5 bases each). Germline CDR1 reads SNHLY; CDR2 reads FYNNEI. The CDR3 has 13 amino acids.

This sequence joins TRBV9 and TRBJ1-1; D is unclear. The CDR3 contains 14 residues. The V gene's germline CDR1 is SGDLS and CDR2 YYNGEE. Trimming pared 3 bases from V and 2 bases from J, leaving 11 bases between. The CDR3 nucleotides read TGTGCCAGCAGCGAACGGAGCCTAAACACTGAAGCTTTCTTT. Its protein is CASSERSLNTEAFF. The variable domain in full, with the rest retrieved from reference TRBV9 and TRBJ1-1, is DSGVTQTPKHLITATGQRVTLRCSPRSGDLSVYWYQQSLDQGLQFLIQYYNGEERAKGNILERFSAQQFPDLHSELNLSSLELGDSALYFCASSERSLNTEAFFGQGTRLTVV.

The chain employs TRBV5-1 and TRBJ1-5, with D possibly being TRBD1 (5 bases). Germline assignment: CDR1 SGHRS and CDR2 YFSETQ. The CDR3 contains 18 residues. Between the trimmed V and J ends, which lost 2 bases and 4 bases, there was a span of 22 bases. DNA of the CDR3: TGCGCCAGCAGCTTTGGCGGGGGAGTTGGAGGGGAGAATCAGCCCCAGCATTTT. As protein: CASSFGGGVGGENQPQHF.

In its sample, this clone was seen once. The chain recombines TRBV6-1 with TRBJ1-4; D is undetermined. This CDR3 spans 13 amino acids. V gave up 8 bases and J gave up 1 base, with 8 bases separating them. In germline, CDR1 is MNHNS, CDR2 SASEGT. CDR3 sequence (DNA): TGTGCCAGCCAAAGGGTAACTAATGAAAAACTGTTTTTT. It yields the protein CASQRVTNEKLFF.

This CDR3 reads CASLPWALRGTHTGELFF. The CDR3 DNA reads as TGTGCCAGCCTACCCTGGGCTCTGCGGGGTACACACACCGGGGAGCTGTTTTTT. The chain uses TRBV11-2 and TRBJ2-2; D perhaps matches TRBD2 (6 bases). Trimming took off 8 bases at V and 3 bases at J, with 25 bases between the two ends. CDR1 and CDR2 from the germline V gene are SGHAT and FQNNGV. This CDR3 comprises 18 residues.

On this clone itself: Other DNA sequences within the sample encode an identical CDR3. In DNA, the CDR3 is TGTGCCAGCAGTCTGGCAGGCGAGACCCAGTACTTC. Protein: CASSLAGETQYF. The V and J genes are TRBV28 and TRBJ2-5; D gene uncertain. Trimming left V 5 bases short and J 5 bases short, with 9 bases between. The germline gives CDR1 MDHEN, CDR2 SYDVKM. The CDR3 length is 12 residues. Combining the CDR3 with reference TRBV28 and TRBJ2-5 gives the whole variable domain DVKVTQSSRYLVKRTGEKVFLECVQDMDHENMFWYRQDPGLGLRLIYFSYDVKMKEKGDIPEGYSVSREKKERFSLILESASTNQTSMYLCASSLAGETQYFGPGTRLLVL.

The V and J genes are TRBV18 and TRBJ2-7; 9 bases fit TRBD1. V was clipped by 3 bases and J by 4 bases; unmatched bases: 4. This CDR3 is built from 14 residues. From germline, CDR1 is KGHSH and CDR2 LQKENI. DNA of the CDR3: TGTGCCAGCTCACCGGACAGGGGCGGATACGAGCAGTACTTC. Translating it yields CASSPDRGGYEQYF.